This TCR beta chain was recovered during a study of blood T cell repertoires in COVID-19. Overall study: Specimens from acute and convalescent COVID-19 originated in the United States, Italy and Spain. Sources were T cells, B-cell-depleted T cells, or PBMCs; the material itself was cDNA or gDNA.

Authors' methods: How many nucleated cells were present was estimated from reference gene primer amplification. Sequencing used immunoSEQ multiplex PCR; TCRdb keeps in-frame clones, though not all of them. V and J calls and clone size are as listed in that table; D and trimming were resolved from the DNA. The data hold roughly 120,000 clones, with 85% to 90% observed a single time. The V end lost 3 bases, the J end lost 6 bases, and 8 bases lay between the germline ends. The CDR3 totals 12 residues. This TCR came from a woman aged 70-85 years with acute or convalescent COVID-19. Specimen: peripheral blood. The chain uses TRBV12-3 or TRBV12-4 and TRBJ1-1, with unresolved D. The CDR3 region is CASSLWPAEAFF. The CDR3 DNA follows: TGTGCCAGCAGTTTGTGGCCAGCTGAAGCTTTCTTT.